The clone carrying this T cell receptor (beta chain) turned up a few times. This CDR3 region has 12 residues. The V end was cut by 7 bases, the J end by 4 bases, with 13 bases between. The germline gives CDR1 SQVTM, CDR2 ANQGSEA. As originally analysed: Reference gene primers were amplified, and this amplification served to estimate nucleated cell counts. Generated by immunoSEQ multiplex PCR, the TCRdb table keeps only in-frame clones and is missing some. V, J and clone size derive from that table, while D and trimming were established from the DNA sequence. This sample has more than 100,000 clones, with 85% to 90% found just once. This sample is drawn from a study of blood T cell repertoires in COVID-19. Study overall: Samples of COVID-19 (acute and convalescent) were obtained from the United States, Italy and Spain. Sources were T cells, B-cell-depleted T cells, or PBMCs; the material itself was cDNA or gDNA.

Sequenced material: peripheral blood. The receptor was derived from a human donor in a cohort sampled during active COVID-19. V usage is TRBV29-1 and J usage is TRBJ1-2, with D possibly TRBD1 on 5 matching bases. The CDR3 bases are TGCAGCGGGGGACGGACTCGCTATGGCTACACCTTC. Translation gives CSGGRTRYGYTF.